Listed below are T cell receptor beta chains from one sample, sequenced in a study of molecular identifiers for immune sequencing clone quantification. TCRdb passed the PCR reads through MiXCR, listing each CDR3 protein once. Of around 320,000 distinct CDR3 sequences listed, about 22% are singletons. Input material: naive CD8+ T cells from blood, with Jurkat cell RNA spiked in. The receptors were sampled from a human donor in good health. Some libraries in this study had Jurkat cell RNA spiked in. CDR3s include the opening cysteine and the closing phenylalanine or tryptophan. D genes are given only for firm matches. Size tells how often a clone was seen (once, few, many) or the class of an expanded clone, and some rows leave it out.

>NA|few|TRBV2|TRBJ1-1
TGTGCCAGCAGTGACTCAGGCCGTAACACTGAAGCTTTCTTT
CASSDSGRNTEAFF
>NA|few|TRBV5-1|TRBJ1-4
TGCGCCAGCAGCTTGGAAACTCCCGCAACTAATGAAAAACTGTTTTTT
CASSLETPATNEKLFF
>NA|NA|TRBV27|TRBJ2-7
TGTGCCAGCAACCAACCGAGGGACCGGGACACCAAATGCGAGCAGTACTTC
CASNQPRDRDTKCEQYF
>NA|NA|TRBV27|TRBJ1-5
TGTGCCAGCAGCCAACAGGGTCAGCCCCAGCATTTT
CASSQQGQPQHF
>NA|few|TRBV19|TRBJ1-1
TGTGCCAGTAGTATTGACAGGATGGGGACTGAAGCTTTCTTT
CASSIDRMGTEAFF
>NA|few|TRBV14|TRBJ1-2
TGTGCCAGCAGCCAAGAATATGTTACAGCCCCCTATGGCTACACCTTC
CASSQEYVTAPYGYTF
>TRBD2|many|TRBV7-9|TRBJ2-7
TGTGCCGCCTCCACCGGGACTAGCGGCTACGAGCAGTACTTC
CAASTGTSGYEQYF
>NA|many|TRBV29-1|TRBJ2-7
TGCAGCGTTGCCGTGACGGGTGTCGACGAGCAGTACTTC
CSVAVTGVDEQYF
>NA|NA|TRBV4-3|TRBJ2-1
TGCGCCCGCCGCCAAACCGGGGCCTACAATGCGCAGTTCTTC
CARRQTGAYNAQFF
>NA|few|TRBV27|TRBJ2-6
TGTGCCAGCAGTTTATTGGGCGGGCACTCTGGGGCCAACGTCCTGACTTTC
CASSLLGGHSGANVLTF
>NA|many|TRBV27|TRBJ1-5
TGTGCCAGCAGTTTATATGGAGATCAGCCCCAGCATTTT
CASSLYGDQPQHF
>NA|NA|TRBV2|TRBJ1-1
TGTGCCAGCAGTGGCAACATTATGAACACTGAAGCTTTCTTT
CASSGNIMNTEAFF
>NA|few|TRBV28|TRBJ2-3
TGTGCCAGCAGTTCCGAGCGAGGGATAGATACGCAGTATTTT
CASSSERGIDTQYF
>TRBD2|NA|TRBV7-9|TRBJ2-7
TGTGCCAGCAGCTTAGGGCGGGGGGATGAGTACTTC
CASSLGRGDEYF
>TRBD1|many|TRBV16|TRBJ2-7
TGTGCCAGCAACCAGGGGGCGTACGAGCAGTACTTC
CASNQGAYEQYF
>NA|NA|TRBV20-1|TRBJ1-1
TGCAGTGCCCGGGGGGGCCTGAACACTGAAGCTTTCTTT
CSARGGLNTEAFF
>NA|NA|TRBV28|TRBJ2-6
TGTGCCAGCAGGGCCCGGGGTCTGTATGCTGGGGCCAACGTCCTGACTTTC
CASRARGLYAGANVLTF
>NA|NA|TRBV4-1|TRBJ1-5
TGCGCCAGCAGCCAACCCCTACAGGGACGCAATCAGCCCCCGCATTTT
CASSQPLQGRNQPPHF
>NA|few|TRBV7-9|TRBJ2-5
TGTGCCAGCAGCAGGGACCCCCAGGAGACCCAGTACTTC
CASSRDPQETQYF
>NA|NA|TRBV7-2|TRBJ2-7
TGTGCCAGCAGCTTATGGGGGGGGCCCTACGAGCTGTACTTC
CASSLWGGPYELYF
>TRBD1|many|TRBV5-1|TRBJ2-3
TGTGCCAGCAGCCTCGGGACAGCTAGCACAGATACGCAGTATTTT
CASSLGTASTDTQYF
>NA|few|TRBV29-1|TRBJ2-2
TGCAGCGTTGAAGGTGCAGGTAGATTTACCGGGGAGCTGTTTTTT
CSVEGAGRFTGELFF